What follows describes a single T cell receptor (beta chain). These data come from a study of T cell responses to AZD1222 COVID-19 vaccine. This CDR3 contains 15 residues. The germline V gene has CDR1 KGHSH and CDR2 LQKENI. The V gene lost 3 bases and the J gene lost 2 bases, with 10 bases spanning the gap. TCRdb's copy holds only in-frame clones and misses some; the assay was immunoSEQ multiplex PCR. Of 100,000 or so clones in the sample, about 89% are singletons; the top ten hold 3.5% to 4.5%. Sequencing used peripheral blood, obtained on day 0 of AZD1222 vaccination. This TCR derives from an adult in good health. The V and J genes are TRBV18 and TRBJ1-4; D is ambiguous. CDR3 nucleotides: TGTGCCAGCTCACCTGGGCAGGAGACTAATGAAAAACTGTTTTTT. Its translation: CASSPGQETNEKLFF.